This T cell receptor (beta chain) was identified during a study of T cell repertoires in cytomegalovirus infection. From the reads, TCRdb called clonotypes with MiXCR, one entry per CDR3 protein. The sample comprises around 270,000 distinct CDR3 sequences, approximately 8.3% of which are singletons, and approximately 16% rests with the top ten. This clonotype was seen at least ten times. Trimming shortened V by 5 bases and J by 0 bases, and 11 bases separated the two germline ends. This CDR3 has 14 residues. The germline V gene has CDR1 SGHTA and CDR2 FQGNSA. The V and J genes are TRBV7-2 and TRBJ2-7, with D uncertain. The sequence was obtained from a human donor in good health (CMV status not recorded). Some clones in this sample may be carry-over from other donors' samples. The sample was PBMCs. This chain's CDR3 is CASSPSGSSYEQYF. The CDR3 region has the DNA TGTGCCAGCAGCCCTTCCGGTTCCTCCTACGAGCAGTACTTC.